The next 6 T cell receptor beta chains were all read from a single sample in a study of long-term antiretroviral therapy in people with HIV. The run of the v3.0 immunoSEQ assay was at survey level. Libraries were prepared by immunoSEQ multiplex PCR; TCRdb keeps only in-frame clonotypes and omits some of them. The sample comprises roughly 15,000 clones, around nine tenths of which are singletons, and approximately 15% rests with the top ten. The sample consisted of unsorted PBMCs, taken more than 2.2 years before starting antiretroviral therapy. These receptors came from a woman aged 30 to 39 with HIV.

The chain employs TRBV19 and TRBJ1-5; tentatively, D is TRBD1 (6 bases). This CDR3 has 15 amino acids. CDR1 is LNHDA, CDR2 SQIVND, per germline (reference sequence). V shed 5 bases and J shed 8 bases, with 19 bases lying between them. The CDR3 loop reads CASSLLQGIREPQHF. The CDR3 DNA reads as TGTGCCAGTAGTTTGCTTCAGGGGATCCGAGAGCCCCAGCATTTT.

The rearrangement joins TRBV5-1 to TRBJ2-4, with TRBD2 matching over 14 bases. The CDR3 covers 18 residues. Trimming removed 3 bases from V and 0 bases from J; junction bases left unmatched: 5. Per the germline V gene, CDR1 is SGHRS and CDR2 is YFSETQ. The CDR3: CASSSGLAGEIAKNIQYF. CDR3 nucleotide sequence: TGCGCCAGCAGCTCGGGACTAGCGGGGGAGATAGCCAAAAACATTCAGTACTTC.

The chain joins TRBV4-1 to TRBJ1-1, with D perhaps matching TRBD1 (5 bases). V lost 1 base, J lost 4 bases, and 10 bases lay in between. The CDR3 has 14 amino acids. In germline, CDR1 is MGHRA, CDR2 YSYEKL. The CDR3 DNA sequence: TGCGCCAGCAGCCAAGCGGGGGGTCGCACTGAAGCTTTCTTT. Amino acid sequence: CASSQAGGRTEAFF.

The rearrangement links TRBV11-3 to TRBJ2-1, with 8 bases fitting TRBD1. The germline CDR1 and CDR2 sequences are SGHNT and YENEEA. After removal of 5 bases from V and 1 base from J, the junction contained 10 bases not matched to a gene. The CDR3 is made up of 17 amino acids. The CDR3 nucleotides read TGTGCCAGCAGCCCCAAAGCCGGGACAGGTTCCTACAATGAGCAGTTCTTC. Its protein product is CASSPKAGTGSYNEQFF.

The DNA of the CDR3 is TGCGCCAGCAGCCATAATGGACAGGTTAATTCACCCCTCCACTTT. Protein product: CASSHNGQVNSPLHF. This rearrangement joins TRBV4-3 to TRBJ1-6; TRBD1 aligns across 7 bases. V shed 3 bases and J 6 bases; nucleotides not matched to a gene: 5. This CDR3 is built from 15 residues. CDR1 is LGHNA and CDR2 is YSLEER in the germline V gene.

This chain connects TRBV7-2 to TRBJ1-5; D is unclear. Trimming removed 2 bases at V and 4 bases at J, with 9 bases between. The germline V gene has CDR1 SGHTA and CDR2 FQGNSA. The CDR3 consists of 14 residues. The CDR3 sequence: CASSLTGPNQPQHF. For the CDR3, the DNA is TGTGCCAGCAGCTTAACCGGGCCAAATCAGCCCCAGCATTTT.